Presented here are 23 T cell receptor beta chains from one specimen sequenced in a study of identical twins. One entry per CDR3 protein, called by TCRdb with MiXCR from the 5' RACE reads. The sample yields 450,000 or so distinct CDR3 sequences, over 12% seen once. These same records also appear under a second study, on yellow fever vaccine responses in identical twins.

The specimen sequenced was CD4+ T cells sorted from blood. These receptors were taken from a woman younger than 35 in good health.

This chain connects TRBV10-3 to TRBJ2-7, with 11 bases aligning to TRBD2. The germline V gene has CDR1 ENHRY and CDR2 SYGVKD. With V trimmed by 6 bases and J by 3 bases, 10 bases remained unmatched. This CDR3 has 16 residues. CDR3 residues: CAIRETGGTSGYEQYF. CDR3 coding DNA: TGTGCCATCAGAGAGACCGGTGGGACTAGCGGCTACGAGCAGTACTTC.

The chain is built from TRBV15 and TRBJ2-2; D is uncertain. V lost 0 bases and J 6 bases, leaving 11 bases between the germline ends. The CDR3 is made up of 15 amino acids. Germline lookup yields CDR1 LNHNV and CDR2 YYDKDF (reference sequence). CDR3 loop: CATSRDDLQAGELFF. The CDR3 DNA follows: TGTGCCACCAGCAGAGATGATCTCCAAGCCGGGGAGCTGTTTTTT.

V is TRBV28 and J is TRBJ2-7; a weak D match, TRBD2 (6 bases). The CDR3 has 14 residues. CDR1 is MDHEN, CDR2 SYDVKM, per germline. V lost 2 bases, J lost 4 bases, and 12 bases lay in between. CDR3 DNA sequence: TGTGCCAGCAGTTTACCCGGACTAACATACGAGCAGTACTTC. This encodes CASSLPGLTYEQYF.

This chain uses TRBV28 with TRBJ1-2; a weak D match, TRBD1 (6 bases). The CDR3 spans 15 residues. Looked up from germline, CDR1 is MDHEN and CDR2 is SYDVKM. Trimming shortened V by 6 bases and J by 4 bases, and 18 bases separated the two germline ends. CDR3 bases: TGTGCCAGCAGCGTGGGGGGGCCCCCTGGCTATGGCTACACCTTC. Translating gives CASSVGGPPGYGYTF.

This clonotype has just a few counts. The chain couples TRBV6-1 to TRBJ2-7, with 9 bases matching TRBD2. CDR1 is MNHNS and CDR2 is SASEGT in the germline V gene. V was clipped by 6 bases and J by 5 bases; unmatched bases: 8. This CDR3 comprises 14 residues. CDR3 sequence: CASRRSGGLHEQYF. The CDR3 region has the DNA TGTGCCAGCAGGAGGAGCGGGGGGTTACACGAGCAGTACTTC.

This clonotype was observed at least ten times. The CDR3 is CASSWTSSEQYF. DNA of the CDR3: TGCGCCAGCAGCTGGACTAGCAGCGAGCAGTACTTC. The genes are TRBV5-1 and TRBJ2-7; 8 bases are a match to TRBD2. CDR3 length equals 12 residues. Germline CDR1 and CDR2: SGHRS and YFSETQ. The J segment lost 6 bases and the V segment lost 3 bases, leaving 2 bases of the junction unmatched.

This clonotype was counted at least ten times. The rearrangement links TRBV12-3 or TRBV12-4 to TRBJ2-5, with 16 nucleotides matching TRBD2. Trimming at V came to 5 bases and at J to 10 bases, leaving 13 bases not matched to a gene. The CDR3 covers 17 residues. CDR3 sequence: CASSLNNLGLAGGHQYF. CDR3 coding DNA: TGTGCCAGCAGTCTCAACAACTTGGGACTAGCGGGGGGGCACCAGTACTTC.

CDR3 protein: CSATLVGGLETQYF. In nucleotides, the CDR3 is TGCAGTGCGACTTTAGTGGGGGGCCTGGAGACCCAGTACTTC. The V and J genes are TRBV20-1 and TRBJ2-5; the D gene could be TRBD1 or TRBD2 (6 bases each). The CDR3 totals 14 residues. Trimming pared 6 bases from V and 5 bases from J, leaving 19 bases between. The V gene's germline CDR1 is DFQATT and CDR2 SNEGSKA (reference sequence).

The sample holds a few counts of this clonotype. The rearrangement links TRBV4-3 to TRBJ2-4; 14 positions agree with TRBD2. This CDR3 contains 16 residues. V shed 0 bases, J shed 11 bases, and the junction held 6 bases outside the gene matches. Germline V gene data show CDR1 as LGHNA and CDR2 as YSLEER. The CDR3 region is CASSQEGGLAGGFQYF. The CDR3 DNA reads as TGCGCCAGCAGCCAAGAAGGAGGACTAGCGGGAGGCTTTCAGTACTTC.

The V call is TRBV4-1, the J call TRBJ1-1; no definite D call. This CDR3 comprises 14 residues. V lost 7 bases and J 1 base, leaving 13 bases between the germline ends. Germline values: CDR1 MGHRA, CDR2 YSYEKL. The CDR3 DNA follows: TGCGCCAGCAAAGGGCTCCTGCGGAACACTGAAGCTTTCTTT. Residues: CASKGLLRNTEAFF.

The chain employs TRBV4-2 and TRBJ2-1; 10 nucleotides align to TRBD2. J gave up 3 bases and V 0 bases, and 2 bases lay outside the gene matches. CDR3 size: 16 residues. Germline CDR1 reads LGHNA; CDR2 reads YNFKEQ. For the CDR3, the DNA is TGTGCCAGCAGCCAAGACCCTAGCGGGGGCTACAATGAGCAGTTCTTC. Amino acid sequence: CASSQDPSGGYNEQFF.

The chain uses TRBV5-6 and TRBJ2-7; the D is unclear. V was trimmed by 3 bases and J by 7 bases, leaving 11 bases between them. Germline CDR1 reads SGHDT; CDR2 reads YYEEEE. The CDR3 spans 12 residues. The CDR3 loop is CASSSTWAEQYF. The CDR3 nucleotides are TGTGCCAGCAGCTCCACTTGGGCGGAGCAGTACTTC.

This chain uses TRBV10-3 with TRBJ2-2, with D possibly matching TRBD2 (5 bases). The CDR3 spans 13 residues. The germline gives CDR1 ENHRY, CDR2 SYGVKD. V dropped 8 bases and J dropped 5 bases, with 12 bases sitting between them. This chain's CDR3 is CAIQERDTGELFF. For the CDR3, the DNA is TGTGCCATCCAGGAGAGGGATACCGGGGAGCTGTTTTTT.

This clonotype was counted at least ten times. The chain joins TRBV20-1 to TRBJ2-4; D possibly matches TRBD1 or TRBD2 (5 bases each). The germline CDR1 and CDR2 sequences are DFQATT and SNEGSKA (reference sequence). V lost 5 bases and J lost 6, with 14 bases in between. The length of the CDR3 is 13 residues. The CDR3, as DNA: TGCAGTGCTGGCCGGGGCGAGAGAAACATTCAGTACTTC. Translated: CSAGRGERNIQYF.

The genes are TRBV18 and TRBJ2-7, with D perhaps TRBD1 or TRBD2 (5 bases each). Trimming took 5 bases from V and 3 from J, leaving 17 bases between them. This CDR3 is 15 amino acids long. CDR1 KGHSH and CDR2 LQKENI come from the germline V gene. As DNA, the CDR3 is TGTGCCAGCTCAAGGGACGGGATTGGAGACTACGAGCAGTACTTC. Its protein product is CASSRDGIGDYEQYF.

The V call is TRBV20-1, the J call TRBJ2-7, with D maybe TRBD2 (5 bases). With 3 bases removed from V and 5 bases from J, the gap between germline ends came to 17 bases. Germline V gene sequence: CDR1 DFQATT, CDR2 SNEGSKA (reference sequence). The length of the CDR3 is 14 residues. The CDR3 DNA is TGCAGTGCTAGTCGGGTCGGGATAAGCGACGAGCAGTACTTC. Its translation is CSASRVGISDEQYF.

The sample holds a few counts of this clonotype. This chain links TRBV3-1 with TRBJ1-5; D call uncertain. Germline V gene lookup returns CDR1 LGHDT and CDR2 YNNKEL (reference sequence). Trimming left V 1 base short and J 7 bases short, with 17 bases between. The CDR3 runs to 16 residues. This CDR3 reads CASSQGGIPGVQPQHF. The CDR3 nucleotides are TGTGCCAGCAGCCAAGGTGGAATCCCTGGGGTCCAGCCCCAGCATTTT. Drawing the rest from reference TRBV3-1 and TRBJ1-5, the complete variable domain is DTAVSQTPKYLVTQMGNDKSIKCEQNLGHDTMYWYKQDSKKFLKIMFSYNNKELIINETVPNRFSPKSPDKAHLNLHINSLELGDSAVYFCASSQGGIPGVQPQHFGDGTRLSIL.

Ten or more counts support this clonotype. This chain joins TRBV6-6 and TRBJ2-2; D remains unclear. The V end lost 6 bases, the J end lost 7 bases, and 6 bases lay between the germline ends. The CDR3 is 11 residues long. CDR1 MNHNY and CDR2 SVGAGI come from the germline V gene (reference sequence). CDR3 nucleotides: TGTGCCAGCAGCCCCCTCGGGGAGCTGTTTTTT. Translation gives CASSPLGELFF.

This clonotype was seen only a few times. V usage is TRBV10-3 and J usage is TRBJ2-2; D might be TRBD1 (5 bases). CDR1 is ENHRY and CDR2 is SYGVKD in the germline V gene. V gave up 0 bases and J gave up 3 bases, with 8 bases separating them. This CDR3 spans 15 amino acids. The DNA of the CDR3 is TGTGCCATCAGTGAGTCTCCACAGGACACCGGGGAGCTGTTTTTT. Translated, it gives CAISESPQDTGELFF.

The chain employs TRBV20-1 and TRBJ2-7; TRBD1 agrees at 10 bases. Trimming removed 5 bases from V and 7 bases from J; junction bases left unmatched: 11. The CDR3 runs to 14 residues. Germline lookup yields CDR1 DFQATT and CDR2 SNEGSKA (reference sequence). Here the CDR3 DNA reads TGCAGTGCTCGAACCGGGACAGGGGCAGGGGAGCAGTACTTC. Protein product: CSARTGTGAGEQYF.

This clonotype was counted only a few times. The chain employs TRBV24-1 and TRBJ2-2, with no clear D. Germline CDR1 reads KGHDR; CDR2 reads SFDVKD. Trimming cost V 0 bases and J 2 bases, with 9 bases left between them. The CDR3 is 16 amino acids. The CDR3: CATSDLQIRNTGELFF. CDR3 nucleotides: TGTGCCACCAGTGATTTGCAAATCAGAAACACCGGGGAGCTGTTTTTT.

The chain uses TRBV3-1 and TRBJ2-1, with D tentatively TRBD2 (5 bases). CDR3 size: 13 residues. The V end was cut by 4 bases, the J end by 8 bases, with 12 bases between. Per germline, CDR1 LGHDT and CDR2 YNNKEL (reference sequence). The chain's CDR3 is CASSRDYLDEQFF. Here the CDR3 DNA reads TGTGCCAGCAGCCGAGACTACTTGGATGAGCAGTTCTTC.

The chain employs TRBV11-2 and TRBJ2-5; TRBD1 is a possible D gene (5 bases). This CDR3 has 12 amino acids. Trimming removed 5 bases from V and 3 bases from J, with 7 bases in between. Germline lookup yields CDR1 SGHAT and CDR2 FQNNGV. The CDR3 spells CASSAQEETQYF. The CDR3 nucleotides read TGTGCCAGCAGCGCACAGGAAGAGACCCAGTACTTC.